A selection of T cell receptor beta chains follows, all from one sample in a study of blood T cell repertoires in COVID-19. Assay used: immunoSEQ multiplex PCR; TCRdb lists only in-frame clones, some missing. Of around 400,000 clones listed, around 87% are singletons. Sequencing used peripheral blood. These receptors were taken from a woman between 55 and 75 years old with COVID-19, enrolled during active disease. Each CDR3 is given with its conserved first and last residue. The D gene is left open where the match is weak.

TRBJ1-1 . TRBV15 CATSRSGGGTEAFF
TRBJ2-7 . TRBV6-1 CASSEVGQNHEQYF
TRBJ1-2 TRBD1 TRBV19 CASSIPSQGKGGYTF
TRBJ2-1 TRBD2 TRBV10-1 CAIKGRGLLAGVPIYNEQFF
TRBJ1-1 . TRBV2 CASSEGGGVLKAEAFF
TRBJ1-1 TRBD1 TRBV19 CASRDRGTEAFF
TRBJ2-3 TRBD1 TRBV9 CASTRPGQREDTQYF
TRBJ2-7 TRBD1 TRBV10-3 CAIRGDRSSSYEQYF
TRBJ1-4 . TRBV12-2 CASRSLDSPTNEKLFF
TRBJ1-2 . TRBV7-3 CASSLTPTGPGGYGYTF
TRBJ2-2 TRBD2 TRBV7-7 CASTTSGGTTGELFF
TRBJ1-2 . TRBV9 CASSVGGEYNYGYTF
TRBJ1-5 . TRBV14 CASSHRSNQPQHF
TRBJ2-7 . TRBV5-1 CASSPEAENSYEQYF
TRBJ2-1 . TRBV4-2 CASSQDLSDYNEQFF
TRBJ1-1 . TRBV7-2 CASSFNRNTEAFF
TRBJ1-6 . TRBV19 CASSIWGVNSPLHF
TRBJ1-1 TRBD1 TRBV7-2 CASSLQGATEAFF
TRBJ1-5 TRBD1 TRBV28 CASSYDPDRGNQPQHF
TRBJ2-7 TRBD2 TRBV28 CASSPIAGRGLSYEQYF
TRBJ2-7 TRBD2 TRBV9 CASAASGASYEQYF
TRBJ1-6 TRBD1 TRBV5-1 CASSPDRGSSPLHF
TRBJ1-1 . TRBV6-1 CASSERTESTEAFF
TRBJ2-1 TRBD2 TRBV14 CASSQEISGAGEQFF
TRBJ2-1 . TRBV9 CASSVGGGAYNEQFF
TRBJ2-3 TRBD2 TRBV3-1/TRBV3-2 CASSQRGVVPDTQYF
TRBJ1-6 . TRBV2 CASSPERAENSPLHF
TRBJ1-2 . TRBV15 CATRTTGYNYGYTF
TRBJ2-2 TRBD2 TRBV5-5 CASSSGTRSGELFF
TRBJ2-1 TRBD2 TRBV4-1 CASSQVSGGNEQFF
TRBJ1-1 . TRBV27 CASSFLSGTEAFF
TRBJ1-2 TRBD1 TRBV5-1 CASSFGTGGISYTF
TRBJ2-1 . TRBV7-2 CASSLSRSSYNEQFF
TRBJ2-7 TRBD1 TRBV7-9 CASSLLRDRALYEQYF
TRBJ1-2 . TRBV5-1 CASSRTVNYGYTF
TRBJ1-2 . TRBV6-5 CASTLKGGAENGYTF
TRBJ2-3 . TRBV18 CASSPPSLDGTQYF
TRBJ2-7 TRBD2 TRBV2 CASRALAGGPLKQYF
TRBJ2-1 TRBD2 TRBV5-1 CASSLVAGGEYNEQFF
TRBJ1-2 TRBD1 TRBV6-5 CASSPGTGGNYGYTF